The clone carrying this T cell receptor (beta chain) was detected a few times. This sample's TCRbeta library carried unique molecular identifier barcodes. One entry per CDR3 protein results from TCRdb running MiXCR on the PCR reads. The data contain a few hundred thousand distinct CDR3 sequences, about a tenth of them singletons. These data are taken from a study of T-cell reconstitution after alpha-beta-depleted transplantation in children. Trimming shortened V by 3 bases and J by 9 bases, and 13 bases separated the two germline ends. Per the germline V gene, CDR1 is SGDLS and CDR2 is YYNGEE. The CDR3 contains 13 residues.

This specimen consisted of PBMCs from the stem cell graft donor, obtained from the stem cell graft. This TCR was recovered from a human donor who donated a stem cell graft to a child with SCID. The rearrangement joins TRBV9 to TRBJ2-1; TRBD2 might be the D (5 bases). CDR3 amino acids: CASSEGAPGEQFF. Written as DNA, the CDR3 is TGTGCCAGCAGCGAGGGAGCCCCGGGTGAGCAGTTCTTC.